These 10 T cell receptor beta chains came from one sample sequenced in a study of cytomegalovirus exposure and HLA in healthy donors. Primers: 60 Vbeta forward and 13 Jbeta reverse. The data were produced by immunoSEQ multiplex PCR, yet TCRdb's version contains in-frame clones alone and is incomplete. The data show approximately 80,000 clones, with approximately 75% seen just once and about 4.2% held by the top ten. Sequences were obtained from PBMCs. These TCRs come from a man aged 60 to 69 in good health and CMV-seronegative.

Only a few counts were recorded for this clone. The chain recombines TRBV4-1 with TRBJ1-2; a weak D match, TRBD1 (6 bases). Germline-derived CDR1 and CDR2 are MGHRA and YSYEKL. This CDR3 is built from 13 residues. V dropped 1 base and J dropped 12 bases, with 15 bases sitting between them. The CDR3 protein is CASSQGIQGRNTF. CDR3 DNA sequence: TGCGCCAGCAGCCAAGGGATCCAGGGGCGGAACACCTTC.

The chain uses TRBV9 and TRBJ2-3; D remains unclear. This CDR3 comprises 13 residues. V was pared by 10 bases and J by 5 bases, with 17 bases between. The germline V gene has CDR1 SGDLS and CDR2 YYNGEE. The CDR3 region is CASAPVGQDTQYF. The DNA for the CDR3 is TGTGCCTCGGCTCCCGTGGGCCAAGATACGCAGTATTTT.

The CDR3 region has the DNA TGTGCCTGGAGTCTCCCGGGACAGGGCTATCAGCCCCAGCATTTT. Amino acid sequence: CAWSLPGQGYQPQHF. This sequence joins TRBV30 and TRBJ1-5; 9 bases map to TRBD1. V dropped 2 bases and J dropped 5; count of bases not matched to a gene: 7. The germline V gene has CDR1 GTSNPN and CDR2 SVGIG (reference sequence). The CDR3 spans 15 residues.

The rearrangement joins TRBV4-1 to TRBJ1-2; D call uncertain. CDR3 size: 15 residues. Germline CDR1 is MGHRA and CDR2 is YSYEKL. V was clipped by 5 bases and J by 4 bases, with 17 bases between them. The CDR3 DNA reads TGCGCCAGCAGCACTACCGGTCCCGGGAGCTATGGCTACACCTTC. Protein sequence: CASSTTGPGSYGYTF.

The sample holds a few counts of this clone. V and J are TRBV12-2 and TRBJ2-6; the D call of TRBD2 is as the table states it, not checked on the DNA. TRBV12-2 is classified as a pseudogene. CDR3 size: 17 residues. CDR3 sequence: CASPRLAGVVGANVLTF. For the CDR3, the DNA is TGTGCAAGTCCCCGACTAGCGGGGGTAGTAGGGGCCAACGTCCTGACTTTC.

V gene TRBV30 combines with J gene TRBJ2-4; 7 bases are shared with TRBD2. CDR1 GTSNPN and CDR2 SVGIG come from the germline V gene (reference sequence). The CDR3 loop spans 14 amino acids. Trimming at V came to 2 bases and at J to 1 base, leaving 2 bases not matched to a gene. The CDR3 sequence is CAWSNGRAKNIQYF. In DNA, the CDR3 is TGTGCCTGGAGTAACGGGAGGGCCAAAAACATTCAGTACTTC. Drawing the rest from reference TRBV30 and TRBJ2-4, the complete variable domain is SQTIHQWPATLVQPVGSPLSLECTVEGTSNPNLYWYRQAAGRGLQLLFYSVGIGQISSEVPQNLSASRPQDRQFILSSKKLLLSDSGFYLCAWSNGRAKNIQYFGAGTRLSVL.

CDR3: CASSRLGTTDNEQFF. The CDR3 coding sequence is TGTGCCAGCAGCCGGCTCGGGACTACCGACAATGAGCAGTTCTTC. The chain carries TRBV7-3 and TRBJ2-1, with TRBD2 matching 7 bases. The CDR3 totals 15 residues. CDR1 and CDR2 (germline): SGHTA, FQGTGA. The V and J ends lost 5 bases and 5 bases, in that order; junction bases with no gene match: 9.

The V and J genes are TRBV2 and TRBJ2-2; 15 bases line up with TRBD2. The germline CDR1 and CDR2 sequences are SNHLY and FYNNEI. The CDR3 is 18 amino acids. V dropped 10 bases and J dropped 6; count of bases not matched to a gene: 15. The CDR3 DNA sequence: TGTGCCACCTCCGGGACTAGCGGGGGGAATTTGGTAGCCGGGGAGCTGTTTTTT. This codes for CATSGTSGGNLVAGELFF.

This clone was seen once. The rearrangement joins TRBV5-1 to TRBJ2-7; D possibly corresponds to TRBD2 (5 bases). Germline V gene lookup returns CDR1 SGHRS and CDR2 YFSETQ. V lost 0 bases and J 3 bases, leaving 10 bases between the germline ends. The CDR3 totals 14 residues. The CDR3 region is CASSLEGRDYEQYF. The CDR3 DNA sequence: TGCGCCAGCAGCTTGGAAGGGAGAGACTACGAGCAGTACTTC.

CDR3 sequence (DNA): TGTGCCAGCAGCGGGAGAGGCCAGACCACCTACGAGCAGTACTTC. Its translation is CASSGRGQTTYEQYF. The chain is built from TRBV27 and TRBJ2-7; perhaps TRBD2 as D (6 bases). There are 15 residues in the CDR3. Germline CDR1 reads MNHEY; CDR2 reads SMNVEV (reference sequence). Trimming stripped 6 bases from V and 2 bases from J, with 17 bases between.